The present entry profiles one T cell receptor (beta chain) with its context. Sequencing was performed with immunoSEQ multiplex PCR; in TCRdb, only in-frame clones are kept and a portion is missing. The sample yields about 71,000 clones, roughly nine tenths seen once. Germline V gene lookup returns CDR1 MNHEY and CDR2 SMNVEV (reference sequence). CDR3 size: 13 residues. V was clipped by 5 bases and J by 1 base; unmatched bases: 1. This entry is derived from a study of PD-L1 blockade in urothelial cancer. Turning to the study itself: The number of prior chemotherapy regimens per patient was 0 to 3. Blood was subjected to analysis at 3 weeks (second dose) and 6 weeks following treatment start.

Patients had locally advanced or metastatic urothelial carcinoma. Between 1 and 8 samples per patient were obtained, pretreatment and on-treatment. This TCR came from a man in his 60s with urothelial cancer. The J gene is TRBJ2-7, the V gene TRBV27; 8 bases match TRBD1. The sequencing used PBMCs, collected around atezolizumab (anti-PD-L1) treatment. CDR3 sequence: CASSRTGSYEQYF. The CDR3 DNA sequence: TGTGCCAGCAGTCGGACAGGGTCCTACGAGCAGTACTTC.